This T cell receptor beta chain was captured in a study of blood T cell repertoires in COVID-19. Categorization into cohorts depended on clinical history that participants reported. Recovered Cohort 3 donors showed two negative PCRs, clearance, or symptom resolution. Original handling: Reference gene primer amplification gave nucleated cell count estimates. Clones were read by immunoSEQ multiplex PCR, and TCRdb kept only the in-frame ones, dropping some. The V and J calls and clone size come from that table; D and trimming were worked out from the DNA. Here the sample spans 140,000 to 150,000 clones, over 65% being singletons. CDR3 length equals 19 residues. The ends were cut back, 0 bases at V and 1 base at J, with 19 bases in the middle. CDR1 is SEHNR, CDR2 FQNEAQ, per germline (reference sequence).

V is TRBV7-9 and J is TRBJ1-3; D is ambiguous. This clonotype originated in a woman aged 45-65 years who had recovered from COVID-19. Sequencing used PBMCs or T cells enriched from blood (not recorded which). The CDR3 sequence is CASSLAHTQTGLSGNTIYF. The CDR3 nucleotides are TGTGCCAGCAGCTTAGCACATACCCAAACGGGGTTATCTGGAAACACCATATATTTT.